The 29 T cell receptor beta chains listed next were all sequenced from one sample in a study of spatial heterogeneity in lung cancer (dated by TCRdb to about 2019). The paper as a whole reports these results and caveats: The tumor nonsynonymous mutation count correlated with the number of expanded alpha and beta TCRs within the tumor.

The meaning of the sample's time point label: sample taken at primary tumor resection. Their antigens are not known. Libraries came from 5' RACE. The listed sequencing device is NextSeq 500. TCRdb reanalyzed the raw reads on its own, using fastp at Q25 for trimming and MiXCR for clone calling, and kept in-frame beta chains. A single entry per CDR3 protein holds the most common genes and DNA from its merged rows. Across this sample there are around 10,000 distinct CDR3 sequences, with about 13% seen only once. Roughly an eighth of the sample comes from the top ten. The sample was lung tumor tissue, taken at surgery. These receptors were obtained from a male donor with early-stage non-small cell lung cancer.

This clonotype is labeled medium-sized. For a library built for alpha chains, this beta chain is a stray read; little rests on its size. This rearrangement joins TRBV18 to TRBJ2-1, with 11 positions matching TRBD2. This CDR3 contains 17 residues. Losses at the gene ends were 4 bases for V and 7 bases for J; bases not matched to a gene: 12. The germline gives CDR1 KGHSH, CDR2 LQKENI. This CDR3 reads CASSLLAGGPSRNEQFF. DNA of the CDR3: TGTGCCAGCTCACTTTTAGCGGGAGGGCCTTCGCGAAATGAGCAGTTCTTC.

Many counts were recorded for this clonotype. Since it is a stray read in a library aimed at alpha chains, this beta chain has a size that is not meaningful. V is TRBV7-2 and J is TRBJ2-1; unclear D gene. The CDR3 runs to 12 residues. Trimming cost V 4 bases and J 6 bases, with 7 bases left between them. From germline, CDR1 is SGHTA and CDR2 FQGNSA. CDR3: CASSSPTNEQFF. In DNA, the CDR3 is TGTGCCAGCAGCTCGCCTACCAATGAGCAGTTCTTC.

This clonotype has at least ten counts. With the library built for alpha chains, this beta chain is off target and its frequency is not meaningful. V gene TRBV21-1 combines with J gene TRBJ1-1. TRBV21-1 is marked as a pseudogene. CDR3 length: 17 residues. This CDR3 is CASSKSNVRFMNTEAFF. The CDR3 DNA is TGTGCCAGCAGCAAATCCAACGTCCGATTCATGAACACTGAAGCTTTCTTT.

This clonotype is medium-sized by share. For a library built for alpha chains, this beta chain is a stray read; little rests on its size. The gene calls are TRBV29-1 and TRBJ2-5; either TRBD1 or TRBD2 may supply D (6 bases each). Trimming took 6 bases from V and 6 from J, leaving 17 bases between them. Germline V CDR1 and CDR2: SQVTM, ANQGSEA. CDR3 size: 13 residues. Here the CDR3 reads CSVHGGPVKTQYF. The CDR3 region has the DNA TGCAGCGTCCACGGGGGCCCCGTGAAGACCCAGTACTTC.

Worth noting for this clonotype: This beta chain turned up in a library designed for alpha chains; as an off-target read, its abundance says little. J is TRBJ2-5 and V is TRBV6-2 or TRBV6-3; D gene uncertain. V was cut by 3 bases and J by 7 bases, with 6 bases left in between. Germline assignment: CDR1 MNHEY and CDR2 SVGEGT. CDR3 length: 11 amino acids. DNA of the CDR3: TGTGCCAGCAGTTATATGATGACCCAGTACTTC. Translating it yields CASSYMMTQYF.

This clonotype was seen many times. This beta chain represents an off-target read in a library built for alpha chains; its size is of limited meaning. The chain couples TRBV2 to TRBJ2-4; 7 bases align to TRBD2. The germline V gene has CDR1 SNHLY and CDR2 FYNNEI. The J segment lost 0 bases and the V segment lost 1 base, leaving 9 bases of the junction unmatched. The CDR3 length is 18 residues. The CDR3: CASSEDLAEELAKNIQYF. CDR3 coding DNA: TGTGCCAGCAGTGAAGATCTAGCGGAAGAACTAGCCAAAAACATTCAGTACTTC.

This clonotype is medium-sized in the sample. This beta chain is an off-target read within a library intended for alpha chains, so its frequency means little. V is TRBV7-6 and J is TRBJ1-6, with D unclear. The V end was cut by 5 bases, the J end by 10 bases, with 15 bases between. CDR3 length equals 14 residues. Germline CDR1 SGHVS, CDR2 FNYEAQ. The DNA of the CDR3 is TGTGCCAGCAGCAGGGCTCTTCCGGGATCACCCCTCCACTTT. Protein product: CASSRALPGSPLHF.

The sample holds many counts of this clonotype. This beta chain represents an off-target read in a library built for alpha chains; its size is of limited meaning. This chain connects TRBV20-1 to TRBJ2-7, with 9 bases lining up with TRBD1. The CDR3 runs to 14 residues. Unmatched junction bases numbered 7, after V lost 5 bases and J lost 2 bases. Germline V CDR1 and CDR2: DFQATT, SNEGSKA (reference sequence). The CDR3 DNA is TGCAGTGCTCGGACAGGGGAGGGTACCTACGAGCAGTACTTC. This sequence encodes CSARTGEGTYEQYF.

At least ten counts were recorded for this clonotype. Little can be read into the size of this beta chain, an off-target read in a library designed for alpha chains. V usage is TRBV4-1 and J usage is TRBJ2-3, with no clear D. The CDR3 is 15 residues long. V was shortened by 0 bases and J by 5 bases, with 12 bases between the two germline ends. Looked up from germline, CDR1 is MGHRA and CDR2 is YSYEKL. The CDR3, as DNA: TGCGCCAGCAGCCAAGATCCCCGCCGCCAAGATACGCAGTATTTT. Protein: CASSQDPRRQDTQYF.

At least ten counts were recorded for this clonotype. This beta chain turned up in a library designed for alpha chains; as an off-target read, its abundance says little. The V call is TRBV20-1, the J call TRBJ2-2, with a possible D match to TRBD1 (5 bases). The CDR3 is 15 residues long. V was cut by 0 bases and J by 3 bases, with 11 bases left in between. Germline V gives CDR1 DFQATT, CDR2 SNEGSKA (reference sequence). CDR3 in amino acids: CSARDRSGYTGELFF. The CDR3 nucleotides are TGCAGTGCTAGAGATCGGTCAGGGTACACCGGGGAGCTGTTTTTT.

This clonotype has ten or more counts. The germline gene is not matched at one end of the junction; a read error may be the cause. This beta chain is a stray sequence in a library constructed for alpha chains; its clone size is not meaningful. This chain uses TRBV7-8 with TRBJ2-1, with a tentative D call TRBD2 (6 bases). There are 13 residues in the CDR3. Per the germline V gene, CDR1 is SGHVS and CDR2 is FQNEAQ. The CDR3 spells CASSLEFSGVGVF. CDR3 bases: TGTGCCAGCAGCTTAGAATTCTCGGGGGTCGGGGTATTC.

This clonotype is medium-sized by share. This beta chain is a stray read from a library made for alpha chains; its abundance is not meaningful. The rearrangement links TRBV20-1 to TRBJ2-7, with 10 bases aligning to TRBD2. J lost 3 bases, V lost 3 bases, and 17 bases had no gene match. This CDR3 has 18 amino acids. Germline lookup yields CDR1 DFQATT and CDR2 SNEGSKA (reference sequence). DNA for the CDR3: TGCAGTGCTAGTCGAGGCCTAGCGGGAGTCGGTGCCAACTACGAGCAGTACTTC. It encodes CSASRGLAGVGANYEQYF.

Remarks on this clonotype: This beta chain appears as a stray read in a library generated for alpha chains; its size is not informative. The chain employs TRBV16 and TRBJ2-7, with 8 positions matching TRBD2. The CDR3 totals 15 residues. CDR1 is KGHSY and CDR2 is FQNENV in the germline V gene. V was clipped by 1 base and J by 7 bases; unmatched bases: 9. The CDR3 sequence is CASSQYFGRAGEQYF. CDR3 DNA sequence: TGTGCCAGCAGCCAATACTTCGGGAGGGCCGGTGAGCAGTACTTC.

This clonotype was picked up many times. Little can be read into the size of this beta chain, an off-target read in a library designed for alpha chains. The rearrangement links TRBV11-3 to TRBJ1-4; weak D call: TRBD1 (6 bases). Germline V CDR1 and CDR2: SGHNT, YENEEA. The germline V and J ends were trimmed by 3 bases and 7 bases, with 21 bases remaining between them. This CDR3 is built from 17 residues. CDR3 amino acids: CASSFFDSLGGIEKLFF. The CDR3 DNA sequence: TGTGCCAGCAGCTTTTTCGACAGCCTAGGGGGAATTGAAAAACTGTTTTTT.

This clonotype occurred many times. With the library built for alpha chains, this beta chain is off target and its frequency is not meaningful. This chain uses TRBV6-1 with TRBJ1-1; a possible D gene is TRBD1 (5 bases). Germline CDR1 MNHNS, CDR2 SASEGT. The CDR3 is 16 amino acids. V was cut by 0 bases and J by 0 bases, with 11 bases left in between. CDR3 nucleotides: TGTGCCAGCAGTGAAGCTGGGGGGGGAGTGAACACTGAAGCTTTCTTT. This gives the protein CASSEAGGGVNTEAFF.

Within the sample, this clonotype is large. The library was built for alpha chains, so this beta chain is an off-target read and its size means little. V is TRBV27 and J is TRBJ2-1; D is unresolved. CDR3 size: 13 residues. Germline CDR1 reads MNHEY; CDR2 reads SMNVEV (reference sequence). Trimming stripped 3 bases from V and 9 bases from J, with 12 bases between. The CDR3 DNA is TGTGCCAGCAGTTTCCAGACGGCCGGTGAGCAGTTCTTC. This translates into CASSFQTAGEQFF.

About this clonotype: This beta chain is an unintended read in a library built for alpha chains; its size means little. The chain employs TRBV5-1 and TRBJ2-7, with unresolved D. Germline V CDR1 and CDR2: SGHRS, YFSETQ. V lost 4 bases and J 3 bases, leaving 5 bases between the germline ends. This CDR3 has 11 amino acids. CDR3 nucleotide sequence: TGCGCCAGCAGCGTGGGCTACGAGCAGTACTTC. This codes for CASSVGYEQYF.

This clonotype was recorded at least ten times. Little can be read into the size of this beta chain, an off-target read in a library designed for alpha chains. CDR3 loop: CASSGHYTGELFF. CDR3 DNA: TGTGCCAGCAGTGGACACTACACCGGGGAGCTGTTTTTT. This rearrangement joins TRBV27 to TRBJ2-2, with a possible D match to TRBD1 (5 bases). This CDR3 is built from 13 residues. Trimming removed 5 bases from V and 3 bases from J, with 7 bases in between. The V gene's germline CDR1 is MNHEY and CDR2 SMNVEV (reference sequence).

This clonotype was seen repeatedly, ten times or more. This beta chain came through as a stray read in a library set up for alpha chains, and its size says little. The chain couples TRBV5-5 to TRBJ1-2; tentatively, D is TRBD1 (5 bases). CDR1 and CDR2 from the germline V gene are SGHKS and YYEKEE (reference sequence). This CDR3 spans 15 amino acids. V was cut by 0 bases and J by 2 bases, with 11 bases left in between. In nucleotides, the CDR3 is TGTGCCAGCAGCTTGGCCGCAGGGAGGAACTATGGCTACACCTTC. It codes for CASSLAAGRNYGYTF.

Concerning this clonotype itself: As an off-target read in a library built for alpha chains, this beta chain has a frequency of little significance. V is TRBV12-3 or TRBV12-4 and J is TRBJ2-3; 9 bases are shared with TRBD1. The CDR3 is 15 amino acids. With V trimmed by 6 bases and J by 4 bases, 8 bases remained unmatched. The CDR3 here is CASRPGTGFADTQYF. CDR3 sequence (DNA): TGTGCCAGCAGACCCGGGACAGGGTTCGCAGATACGCAGTATTTT.

This clonotype has at least ten counts. This beta chain lies outside the target of a library built for alpha chains; its clone size means little. The chain links TRBV12-3 or TRBV12-4 to TRBJ2-3; 7 nucleotides agree with TRBD2. Losses at the gene ends were 7 bases for V and 5 bases for J; bases not matched to a gene: 6. CDR3 size: 13 residues. The CDR3 DNA reads TGTGCCAGCAACTCTGGCGGGGGAGATACGCAGTATTTT. Protein product: CASNSGGGDTQYF.

This clonotype was detected ten times or more. This beta chain appears as a stray read in a library generated for alpha chains; its size is not informative. The chain uses TRBV29-1 and TRBJ2-3; D unresolved. Germline V gives CDR1 SQVTM, CDR2 ANQGSEA. Trimming removed 3 bases from V and 1 base from J, with 11 bases in between. CDR3 size: 14 residues. The CDR3: CSVDSDLGTDTQYF. For the CDR3, the DNA is TGCAGCGTTGATAGTGACCTAGGCACAGATACGCAGTATTTT.

In this sample, this clonotype turned up many times. The size of this beta chain means little, since it is a stray read in a library made for alpha chains. This chain uses TRBV29-1 with TRBJ1-2; the D gene is possibly TRBD1 (5 bases). The V gene lost 5 bases and the J gene lost 0 bases, with 13 bases spanning the gap. CDR1 and CDR2 (germline): SQVTM, ANQGSEA. The CDR3 spans 14 residues. As DNA, the CDR3 is TGCAGCGTTCACTCCGGGACTACTAACTATGGCTACACCTTC. This sequence encodes CSVHSGTTNYGYTF. The full variable domain, completed using reference TRBV29-1 and TRBJ1-2, is SAVISQKPSRDICQRGTSLTIQCQVDSQVTMMFWYRQQPGQSLTLIATANQGSEATYESGFVIDKFPISRPNLTFSTLTVSNMSPEDSSIYLCSVHSGTTNYGYTFGSGTRLTVV.

This clonotype appeared once. For a library built for alpha chains, this beta chain is a stray read; little rests on its size. The J gene is TRBJ2-3, the V gene TRBV7-3; D unresolved. The V end was cut by 5 bases, the J end by 6 bases, with 15 bases between. The CDR3 is 14 amino acids. Germline V CDR1 and CDR2: SGHTA, FQGTGA. CDR3 residues: CASSPNLQTDTQYF. In nucleotides, the CDR3 is TGTGCCAGCAGCCCCAACCTCCAGACGGATACGCAGTATTTT.

This clonotype occurred many times. A library prepared for alpha chains yielded this beta chain as an off-target read; its size is of little meaning. This sequence joins TRBV6-1 and TRBJ1-6; TRBD1 aligns across 12 bases. Germline loops: CDR1 MNHNS, CDR2 SASEGT. This CDR3 has 20 residues. J gave up 8 bases and V 2 bases, and 16 bases lay outside the gene matches. For the CDR3, the DNA is TGTGCCAGCAGTGAACCAGGTTCTCCCGGGACAGGGGGCACCTATTCACCCCTCCACTTT. Translation: CASSEPGSPGTGGTYSPLHF.

Note on this clonotype: A library prepared for alpha chains yielded this beta chain as an off-target read; its size is of little meaning. The chain combines TRBV3-1 with TRBJ2-1, with D unresolved. The V and J ends lost 0 bases and 9 bases respectively, with 3 bases between them. From germline, CDR1 is LGHDT and CDR2 YNNKEL (reference sequence). This CDR3 region has 11 residues. The CDR3 DNA follows: TGTGCCAGCAGCCAAGACGGTGAGCAGTTCTTC. This translates into CASSQDGEQFF.

This clonotype was seen repeatedly, ten times or more. Little can be read into the size of this beta chain, an off-target read in a library designed for alpha chains. In DNA, the CDR3 is TGTGCCAGCAGCGCCCGAGCTTTTTCTGAGAATGAGCAGTTCTTC. It specifies CASSARAFSENEQFF. V and J are TRBV9 and TRBJ2-1; D unclear. V was shortened by 3 bases and J by 7 bases, with 17 bases between the two germline ends. From germline, CDR1 is SGDLS and CDR2 YYNGEE. CDR3 length: 15 residues.

This clonotype was counted ten times or more. A library made for alpha chains picked up this beta chain off target, so its size means little. V gene TRBV2 combines with J gene TRBJ2-3; D is ambiguous. Trimming took off 2 bases at V and 5 bases at J, with 5 bases between the two ends. The CDR3 is 12 amino acids. The V gene's germline CDR1 is SNHLY and CDR2 FYNNEI. CDR3 protein: CASSESGDTQYF. The CDR3 bases are TGTGCCAGCAGTGAATCCGGAGATACGCAGTATTTT.

This clonotype has at least ten counts. This beta chain is an off-target read within a library intended for alpha chains, so its frequency means little. The chain is built from TRBV6-2 or TRBV6-3 and TRBJ1-1, with D unclear. Germline values: CDR1 MNHEY, CDR2 SVGEGT. The CDR3 spans 13 residues. V lost 7 bases to trimming and J lost 1 base, with 10 bases between them. CDR3 DNA: TGTGCCAGCACCGACAACGAGAACACTGAAGCTTTCTTT. Its protein product is CASTDNENTEAFF.